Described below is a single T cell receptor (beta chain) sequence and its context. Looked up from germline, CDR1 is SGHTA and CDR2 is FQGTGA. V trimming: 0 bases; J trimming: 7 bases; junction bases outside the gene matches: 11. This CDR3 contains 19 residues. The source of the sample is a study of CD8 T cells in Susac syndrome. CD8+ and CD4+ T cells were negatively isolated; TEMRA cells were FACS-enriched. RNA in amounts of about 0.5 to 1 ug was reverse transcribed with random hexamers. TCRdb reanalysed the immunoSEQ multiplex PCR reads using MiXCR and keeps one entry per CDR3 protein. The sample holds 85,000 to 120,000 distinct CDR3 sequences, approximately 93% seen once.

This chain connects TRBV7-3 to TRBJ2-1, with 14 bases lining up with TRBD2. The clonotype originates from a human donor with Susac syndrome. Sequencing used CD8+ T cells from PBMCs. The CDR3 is CASSLTTGLAGGSGNEQFF. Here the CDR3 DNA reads TGTGCCAGCAGCTTAACAACCGGACTAGCGGGGGGATCGGGGAATGAGCAGTTCTTC.